This T cell receptor (beta chain) was observed in a study of blood T cells in healthy people across ages. General observations from the study: Diversity was estimated from one million T cells, and these estimates were considered underestimates.

As to this clonotype: The antigen remains unidentified.

The CDR3 is 18 amino acids. Primers used in a second PCR of roughly 7 to 11 cycles were a sample-barcoded 5' primer and a J-beta primer mix. A template-switch adaptor with 12 random nucleotides tagged each cDNA molecule. From the 5' RACE reads, TCRdb called clonotypes with MiXCR, one entry per CDR3 protein. Among 850,000 to 1,000,000 distinct CDR3 sequences listed, 45% to 50% were seen once. The chain couples TRBV21-1 to TRBJ1-1; the table's D call, TRBD1, has no DNA check behind it. TRBV21-1 is an annotated pseudogene. The material sequenced was blood. The sequence derives from a man between 25 and 39 years old in good health. CDR3 coding DNA: TGTGCCAGCAGCAAGGGGGCCGGTGGGCAGGGGGTAAGGGCTGAAGCTTTCTTT. As protein: CASSKGAGGQGVRAEAFF.